This TCR beta chain was captured by sequencing in a study of blood T cells in healthy people across ages. General study findings and limits: PBMCs left unsorted prevented a conclusive naive versus antigen-experienced comparison.

Regarding this clonotype: Its target is not known.

Germline V gene data show CDR1 as MGHRA and CDR2 as YSYEKL. This CDR3 is built from 14 residues. Trimming removed 2 bases from V and 13 bases from J, with 18 bases in between. Then a second PCR, running about 6 to 12 cycles, was carried out with a sample-barcoded 5' primer and a J-beta primer mix. TCRdb reprocessed the 5' RACE reads with MiXCR, giving one entry per CDR3 protein. This table holds over 1,500,000 distinct CDR3 sequences, 40% to 55% found once. Sequenced material: blood. This receptor was obtained from a woman aged 40 to 50 in good health. This chain uses TRBV4-1 with TRBJ2-4; TRBD1 is a possible D gene (6 bases). The CDR3 spells CASSQNRWGPEQYF. In DNA, the CDR3 is TGCGCCAGCAGCCAAAATAGATGGGGGCCTGAGCAGTACTTC.